Shown below are 6 T cell receptor beta chains from a single sample sequenced in a study of identical twins. One entry per CDR3 protein, called by TCRdb with MiXCR from the 5' RACE reads. The sample has about 240,000 distinct CDR3 sequences, about 10% seen once; the top ten hold over 8%. The sequenced material came from memory T cells sorted from blood. The receptors shown here come from a middle-aged man in good health.

The chain has TRBV15 and TRBJ1-1; 7 nucleotides agree with TRBD1. The germline gives CDR1 LNHNV, CDR2 YYDKDF (reference sequence). The CDR3 sequence is 18 residues long. V dropped 0 bases and J dropped 0; count of bases not matched to a gene: 10. The CDR3 spells CATSRDPSTGSLNTEAFF. As DNA, the CDR3 is TGTGCCACCAGCAGAGATCCCTCGACAGGGTCCTTGAACACTGAAGCTTTCTTT.

This clonotype was seen repeatedly, ten times or more. V is TRBV28 and J is TRBJ2-5; a possible D gene is TRBD2 (7 bases). Trimming removed 3 bases from V and 5 bases from J, with 13 bases in between. The CDR3 consists of 14 residues. Germline V gives CDR1 MDHEN, CDR2 SYDVKM. This CDR3 is CASSFGGGQETQYF. The CDR3 nucleotides are TGTGCCAGCAGTTTTGGCGGGGGCCAGGAGACCCAGTACTTC.

V usage is TRBV9 and J usage is TRBJ2-1, with D uncertain. V lost 0 bases to trimming and J lost 6 bases, with 7 bases between them. The CDR3 is 13 residues long. Per germline, CDR1 SGDLS and CDR2 YYNGEE. The CDR3 is CASSVGPLNEQFF. CDR3 bases: TGTGCCAGCAGCGTAGGCCCACTCAATGAGCAGTTCTTC.

This clonotype has ten or more counts. CDR3 coding DNA: TGTGCCAGCAGCCCCTCCGCGGGCAATGAGCAGTTCTTC. Translated, it gives CASSPSAGNEQFF. The chain combines TRBV28 with TRBJ2-1, with a weak D call TRBD2 (5 bases). V shed 6 bases and J shed 6 bases, with 12 bases lying between them. The CDR3 is 13 residues long. Germline CDR1 MDHEN, CDR2 SYDVKM.

The chain employs TRBV7-2 and TRBJ2-7, with 7 bases fitting TRBD1. Germline assignment: CDR1 SGHTA and CDR2 FQGNSA. This CDR3 has 13 residues. J lost 7 bases, V lost 1 base, and 4 bases had no gene match. The CDR3 nucleotides are TGTGCCAGCAGCTTAGTCCGGGACAGAGAGCAGTACTTC. Amino acids: CASSLVRDREQYF.

This clonotype was seen a handful of times. The rearrangement links TRBV5-6 to TRBJ2-1, with TRBD1 matching over 7 bases. With V trimmed by 5 bases and J by 4 bases, 9 bases remained unmatched. This CDR3 contains 15 residues. Germline CDR1 is SGHDT and CDR2 is YYEEEE. DNA of the CDR3: TGTGCCAGCAGGGGACGACAGGGTGGGTACAATGAGCAGTTCTTC. Amino acid sequence: CASRGRQGGYNEQFF.